Below are 12 T cell receptor beta chains sequenced from a single sample in a study of OX40 agonist ivuxolimab in advanced cancers. Sequenced by immunoSEQ multiplex PCR; TCRdb stores in-frame clones only, minus some. In the table there are tens of thousands of clones, about 90% of which are singletons. The input for sequencing was CD4+ or CD8+ T cells sorted from blood, taken in a trial of the OX40 agonist ivuxolimab. The receptors originated from an adult with an advanced solid tumor such as melanoma, head and neck, liver or kidney cancer.

In its sample, this clone was seen a few times. This sequence joins TRBV28 and TRBJ2-7; 8 bases are shared with TRBD2. The CDR3 is made up of 14 amino acids. Per the germline V gene, CDR1 is MDHEN and CDR2 is SYDVKM. The V segment lost 6 bases and the J segment 2 bases; nucleotides outside the gene matches: 6. CDR3 sequence reads: CASSLSGETYEQYF. The CDR3 DNA follows: TGTGCCAGCAGCCTTAGCGGGGAGACCTACGAGCAGTACTTC.

This chain connects TRBV14 to TRBJ2-3; 9 bases map to TRBD1. The V segment lost 6 bases and the J segment 1 base; nucleotides outside the gene matches: 2. The CDR3 sequence is 14 residues long. The V gene's germline CDR1 is SGHDN and CDR2 FVKESK. As DNA, the CDR3 is TGTGCCAGCAGGAGGACAGGGGGCACAGATACGCAGTATTTT. Its translation: CASRRTGGTDTQYF.

This chain joins TRBV28 and TRBJ1-2; D call uncertain. The CDR3 loop spans 13 amino acids. V lost 8 bases and J 4 bases, leaving 14 bases between the germline ends. Germline values: CDR1 MDHEN, CDR2 SYDVKM. CDR3 sequence reads: CASGGRRSYGYTF. The DNA of the CDR3 is TGTGCCAGCGGTGGCAGGCGGTCCTATGGCTACACCTTC.

The chain employs TRBV6-1 and TRBJ2-3; the D is unclear. Germline assignment: CDR1 MNHNS and CDR2 SASEGT. Trimming removed 6 bases at V and 3 bases at J, with 16 bases between. This CDR3 is built from 15 residues. Here the CDR3 reads CASSSGGVGTDTQYF. CDR3 nucleotides: TGTGCCAGCAGCAGTGGTGGGGTTGGTACAGATACGCAGTATTTT.

The chain joins TRBV27 to TRBJ1-2; the match to TRBD1 covers 10 bases. Germline CDR1 reads MNHEY; CDR2 reads SMNVEV (reference sequence). The CDR3 totals 14 residues. The CDR3 region is CAAGDRGAYYGYTF. The CDR3 nucleotides are TGTGCGGCCGGGGACAGGGGTGCCTACTATGGCTACACCTTC.

This clone was picked up a small number of times. The DNA for the CDR3 is TGTGCCAGCAGTTCCGGTACAGGAGTCGGAAAACTGTTTTTT. Translated, it gives CASSSGTGVGKLFF. V usage is TRBV6-1 and J usage is TRBJ1-4; possible D gene TRBD1, 5 bases. V lost 5 bases to trimming and J lost 10 bases, with 17 bases between them. Looked up from germline, CDR1 is MNHNS and CDR2 is SASEGT. This CDR3 is 14 amino acids long.

The V and J genes are TRBV11-1 and TRBJ2-7; D possibly corresponds to TRBD1 (6 bases). Between the trimmed V and J ends, which lost 0 bases and 1 base, there was a span of 10 bases. Per the germline V gene, CDR1 is SGHAT and CDR2 is FQDESV (reference sequence). CDR3 length equals 15 residues. The DNA of the CDR3 is TGTGCCAGCAGCTTAGCAACAGGGAGTTCCTACGAGCAGTACTTC. This encodes CASSLATGSSYEQYF.

V is TRBV2 and J is TRBJ2-7, with a possible D match to TRBD1 (5 bases). The CDR3 spans 13 residues. Germline CDR1 and CDR2: SNHLY and FYNNEI. V lost 6 bases, J lost 0 bases, and 9 bases lay in between. The CDR3: CASRTDISYEQYF. The CDR3 nucleotides are TGTGCCAGCAGAACGGACATCTCCTACGAGCAGTACTTC.

The V and J genes are TRBV28 and TRBJ2-2; the D gene is possibly TRBD1 (5 bases). CDR1 and CDR2 (germline): MDHEN, SYDVKM. V shed 7 bases and J shed 4 bases, with 19 bases lying between them. This CDR3 spans 16 amino acids. The CDR3, as DNA: TGTGCCAGCACAAAGTTGTATCTGACAGTCACCGGGGAGCTGTTTTTT. Its protein is CASTKLYLTVTGELFF. The variable domain in full, with the rest retrieved from reference TRBV28 and TRBJ2-2, is DVKVTQSSRYLVKRTGEKVFLECVQDMDHENMFWYRQDPGLGLRLIYFSYDVKMKEKGDIPEGYSVSREKKERFSLILESASTNQTSMYLCASTKLYLTVTGELFFGEGSRLTVL.

The V call is TRBV29-1, the J call TRBJ2-5, with a tentative D call TRBD2 (6 bases). V was shortened by 3 bases and J by 3 bases, with 11 bases between the two germline ends. Germline V lookup: CDR1 SQVTM, CDR2 ANQGSEA. The CDR3 is made up of 13 amino acids. CDR3 sequence reads: CSVEGRGKETQYF. The CDR3 nucleotides are TGCAGCGTTGAGGGTCGGGGGAAAGAGACCCAGTACTTC.

J is TRBJ2-5 and V is TRBV5-5; 9 bases map to TRBD2. Germline values: CDR1 SGHKS, CDR2 YYEKEE (reference sequence). V lost 0 bases to trimming and J lost 2 bases; unmatched junction nucleotides: 5. The CDR3 runs to 16 residues. CDR3 bases: TGTGCCAGCAGCTTGGGGTCTAGCGGGGCTCAAGAGACCCAGTACTTC. Its translation: CASSLGSSGAQETQYF.

The chain links TRBV11-3 to TRBJ1-1; no clear D gene. V was pared by 1 base and J by 1 base, with 7 bases between. The germline CDR1 and CDR2 sequences are SGHNT and YENEEA. The CDR3 is 14 amino acids. Here the CDR3 reads CASSLGQANTEAFF. The CDR3 DNA reads TGTGCCAGCAGCTTAGGTCAGGCGAACACTGAAGCTTTCTTT.